Below are 20 T cell receptor beta chains sequenced from a single sample in a study of blood T cell repertoires in COVID-19 (dated by TCRdb to 2020 to 2021). The method behind the library was the immunoSEQ multiplex PCR assay. The source is immuneACCESS, and TCRdb retained only in-frame sequences with V and J called. Part of the clones is not carried over; for the studies checked, unresolved V genes explain less than half of this, and the remainder is unexplained. The sample includes 100,000 to 150,000 clones, with about 70% observed a single time. The ten largest clones take up over 5.5% of the sample. The sequenced material came from peripheral blood. These TCRs come from an elderly man with COVID-19, enrolled during active disease.

This clone was detected a few times. The chain is built from TRBV7-3 and TRBJ1-1; the match to TRBD1 covers 7 bases. There are 14 residues in the CDR3. V shed 5 bases and J 2 bases; nucleotides not matched to a gene: 5. CDR1 is SGHTA, CDR2 FQGTGA, per germline. The CDR3 region has the DNA TGTGCCAGCAGCACCCAGGGGGGCAACACTGAAGCTTTCTTT. Residues: CASSTQGGNTEAFF.

The rearrangement joins TRBV9 to TRBJ2-1; 14 nucleotides line up with TRBD2. CDR1 and CDR2 (germline): SGDLS, YYNGEE. V was clipped by 4 bases and J by 4 bases; unmatched bases: 10. The CDR3 is 18 residues long. The CDR3 reads CASSPYRTSGRQYNEQFF. The CDR3 DNA follows: TGTGCCAGCAGCCCATACCGGACTAGCGGGAGGCAGTACAATGAGCAGTTCTTC.

A few counts support this clone. The CDR3 reads CASSCGLTPGQGGGGSGNTIYF. For the CDR3, the DNA is TGTGCCAGCAGCTGTGGTCTGACGCCGGGACAGGGAGGGGGCGGCTCTGGAAACACCATATATTTT. The rearrangement uses TRBV27 and TRBJ1-3, with 9 bases identical to TRBD1. V was pared by 6 bases and J by 0 bases, with 24 bases of the junction left unmatched. This CDR3 has 22 residues. The germline V gene encodes CDR1 MNHEY and CDR2 SMNVEV (reference sequence).

CDR3 amino acids: CASSLEYGELFF. DNA of the CDR3: TGTGCCAGCAGCTTGGAGTACGGGGAGCTGTTTTTT. The chain has TRBV7-2 and TRBJ2-2; the D is unclear. Germline V gene sequence: CDR1 SGHTA, CDR2 FQGNSA. V lost 3 bases to trimming and J lost 7 bases, with 6 bases between them. The CDR3 has 12 residues.

On this clone itself: This sample also contains other DNA sequences that code for the same CDR3. The chain carries TRBV15 and TRBJ1-2; 7 positions match TRBD1. The CDR3 length is 13 residues. After removal of 1 base from V and 5 bases from J, the junction contained 1 base not matched to a gene. Looked up from germline, CDR1 is LNHNV and CDR2 is YYDKDF (reference sequence). The CDR3 loop reads CATSRGTGYGYTF. For the CDR3, the DNA is TGTGCCACCAGCAGAGGGACAGGTTATGGCTACACCTTC.

The gene calls are TRBV29-1 and TRBJ1-1, with a possible D match to TRBD1 (5 bases). V was shortened by 5 bases and J by 7 bases, with 8 bases between the two germline ends. The length of the CDR3 is 10 residues. Germline V gene sequence: CDR1 SQVTM, CDR2 ANQGSEA. The CDR3 sequence is CSVRQLEAFF. The CDR3 DNA is TGCAGCGTTAGACAGCTTGAAGCTTTCTTT.

The chain carries TRBV7-3 and TRBJ2-1; the match to TRBD2 covers 12 bases. J gave up 9 bases and V 0 bases, and 6 bases lay outside the gene matches. This CDR3 comprises 16 residues. Germline V CDR1 and CDR2: SGHTA, FQGTGA. The CDR3 is CASSLTRTSGKGEQFF. The CDR3, as DNA: TGTGCCAGCAGCTTAACCCGGACTAGCGGGAAGGGTGAGCAGTTCTTC.

This clone was counted a few times. CDR3 in amino acids: CASSYKAGGIYEQYF. The DNA for the CDR3 is TGTGCCAGCAGTTATAAAGCGGGAGGGATATACGAGCAGTACTTC. The chain carries TRBV6-2 or TRBV6-3 and TRBJ2-7; 10 bases line up with TRBD2. Germline CDR1 and CDR2: MNHEY and SVGEGT. The CDR3 covers 15 residues. V shed 3 bases, J shed 4 bases, and the junction held 6 bases outside the gene matches.

This chain joins TRBV19 and TRBJ2-2, with a possible D match to TRBD2 (6 bases). V dropped 3 bases and J dropped 6 bases, with 17 bases sitting between them. Germline V CDR1 and CDR2: LNHDA, SQIVND (reference sequence). CDR3 length equals 16 residues. The CDR3 nucleotides are TGTGCCAGTAGTATGGGGGGTGGGAGATCCCCCGGGGAGCTGTTTTTT. This codes for CASSMGGGRSPGELFF.

A few counts support this clone. The CDR3 DNA reads TGCGCCAGCAGCCTGATGCCCGGGACTCCTCAAGAGACCCAGTACTTC. Translation gives CASSLMPGTPQETQYF. The rearrangement links TRBV4-1 to TRBJ2-5, with a tentative D call TRBD2 (6 bases). This CDR3 comprises 16 residues. Trimming pared 4 bases from V and 2 bases from J, leaving 17 bases between. Germline V gene data show CDR1 as MGHRA and CDR2 as YSYEKL.

J is TRBJ1-6 and V is TRBV9, with D tentatively TRBD1 (6 bases). The CDR3 has 15 residues. Germline CDR1 and CDR2: SGDLS and YYNGEE. The V and J ends lost 0 bases and 6 bases respectively, with 10 bases between them. CDR3 residues: CASSVDGRGNSPLHF. The CDR3 region has the DNA TGTGCCAGCAGCGTAGATGGCAGGGGTAATTCACCCCTCCACTTT.

V and J are TRBV5-4 and TRBJ1-4, with 9 bases matching TRBD1. This CDR3 spans 15 amino acids. Germline assignment: CDR1 SGHNT and CDR2 YYREEE (reference sequence). V lost 4 bases to trimming and J lost 5 bases; unmatched junction nucleotides: 6. The CDR3 loop is CASSAEGQGNEKLFF. In DNA form, the CDR3 reads TGTGCCAGCAGCGCCGAGGGACAGGGAAATGAAAAACTGTTTTTT.

The sample holds a few counts of this clone. The chain joins TRBV28 to TRBJ2-3; TRBD2 might be the D (5 bases). Per the germline V gene, CDR1 is MDHEN and CDR2 is SYDVKM. The length of the CDR3 is 17 residues. The V and J ends lost 7 bases and 3 bases respectively, with 23 bases between them. The CDR3 DNA reads TGTGCCAGCAACTACCTCGTAGGACGGGAAGGGACAGATACGCAGTATTTT. It codes for CASNYLVGREGTDTQYF.

The rearrangement links TRBV4-2 to TRBJ2-1, with a possible D match to TRBD2 (5 bases). CDR3 length equals 17 residues. V was trimmed by 4 bases and J by 4 bases, leaving 20 bases between them. The germline CDR1 and CDR2 sequences are LGHNA and YNFKEQ. The chain's CDR3 is CASSRTPGDGPYNEQFF. The CDR3 DNA follows: TGTGCCAGCAGCCGGACCCCCGGGGATGGGCCTTACAATGAGCAGTTCTTC.

The rearrangement uses TRBV27 and TRBJ2-7; TRBD2 agrees at 15 bases. The V gene end was trimmed by 3 bases and the J gene end by 4 bases; junction bases not matched to a gene: 13. This CDR3 comprises 19 residues. Germline values: CDR1 MNHEY, CDR2 SMNVEV (reference sequence). CDR3 protein: CASSFQGPGTSGRRYEQYF. CDR3 bases: TGTGCCAGCAGTTTTCAAGGGCCCGGGACTAGCGGGAGGAGGTACGAGCAGTACTTC.

The J gene is TRBJ2-2, the V gene TRBV27, with TRBD2 matching over 12 bases. The CDR3 runs 17 residues. Trimming cost V 5 bases and J 6 bases; bases outside gene matches: 10. In germline, CDR1 is MNHEY, CDR2 SMNVEV (reference sequence). CDR3 DNA: TGTGCCAGCAGTGTAGCGACTAGCGGGAGTGTTGCCGGGGAGCTGTTTTTT. This gives the protein CASSVATSGSVAGELFF.

This rearrangement joins TRBV18 to TRBJ1-3, with no clear D. Germline CDR1 KGHSH, CDR2 LQKENI. V was pared by 5 bases and J by 0 bases, with 14 bases between. The length of the CDR3 is 16 residues. Here the CDR3 reads CASSRAASSSGNTIYF. In nucleotides, the CDR3 is TGTGCCAGCTCAAGAGCGGCCTCGAGCTCTGGAAACACCATATATTTT.

The chain uses TRBV6-5 and TRBJ2-3, with D unresolved. Germline V gene data show CDR1 as MNHEY and CDR2 as SVGAGI. The CDR3 runs to 12 residues. The V gene lost 3 bases and the J gene lost 6 bases, with 7 bases spanning the gap. This chain's CDR3 is CASSYNSDTQYF. CDR3 bases: TGTGCCAGCAGTTATAACTCGGATACGCAGTATTTT.

V is TRBV6-4 and J is TRBJ2-4; 10 bases are shared with TRBD1. Germline lookup yields CDR1 MRHNA and CDR2 SNTAGT. After removal of 4 bases from V and 5 bases from J, the junction contained 8 bases not matched to a gene. The CDR3 loop spans 16 amino acids. The CDR3 DNA reads TGTGCCAGCAGTGTTTGGGACAGGGGTTCGGAAAACATTCAGTACTTC. Its translation is CASSVWDRGSENIQYF.

The J gene is TRBJ2-5, the V gene TRBV6-4, with 8 bases identical to TRBD1. With 7 bases clipped from V and 3 bases from J, the junction kept 7 bases outside the gene matches. This CDR3 is built from 14 residues. Looked up from germline, CDR1 is MRHNA and CDR2 is SNTAGT. The CDR3: CASIGGDRKETQYF. CDR3 coding DNA: TGTGCCAGCATAGGTGGGGACAGGAAAGAGACCCAGTACTTC.